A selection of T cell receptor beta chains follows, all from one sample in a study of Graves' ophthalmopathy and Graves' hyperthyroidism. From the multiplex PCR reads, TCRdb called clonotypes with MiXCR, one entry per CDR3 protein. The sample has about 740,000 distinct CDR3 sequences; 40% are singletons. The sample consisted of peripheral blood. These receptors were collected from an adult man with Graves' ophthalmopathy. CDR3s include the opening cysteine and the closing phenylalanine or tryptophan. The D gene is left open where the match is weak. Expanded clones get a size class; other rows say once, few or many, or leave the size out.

CDR3 protein: CASTARDRGPNTGELFF
CDR3 DNA: TGTGCCAGCACTGCCCGGGACAGGGGGCCAAACACCGGGGAGCTGTTTTTT
J gene: TRBJ2-2
D gene: TRBD1
clone size: -
V gene: TRBV2

CDR3 protein: CSALGSETYEQYF
CDR3 DNA: TGCAGTGCCCTAGGGTCAGAAACCTACGAGCAGTACTTC
J gene: TRBJ2-7
D gene: -
clone size: -
V gene: TRBV20-1

CDR3 protein: CASSYHRGASNQPQHF
CDR3 DNA: TGTGCCAGCAGTTACCACAGGGGCGCAAGTAATCAGCCCCAGCATTTT
J gene: TRBJ1-5
D gene: TRBD1
clone size: few
V gene: TRBV25-1

CDR3 protein: CASSLAPKRTDNSNQPQHF
CDR3 DNA: TGTGCCAGCAGCTTAGCCCCCAAGCGGACGGATAATAGCAATCAGCCCCAGCATTTT
J gene: TRBJ1-5
D gene: -
clone size: few
V gene: TRBV7-8

CDR3 protein: CATRVEPAGELFF
CDR3 DNA: TGTGCCACCAGGGTGGAGCCGGCCGGGGAGCTGTTTTTT
J gene: TRBJ2-2
D gene: -
clone size: -
V gene: TRBV24-1

CDR3 protein: CASSERGRNSPLHF
CDR3 DNA: TGTGCCAGCAGTGAGCGGGGCCGTAATTCACCCCTCCACTTT
J gene: TRBJ1-6
D gene: -
clone size: -
V gene: TRBV25-1

CDR3 protein: CSVGQGVNEKLFF
CDR3 DNA: TGCAGCGTTGGCCAGGGGGTTAATGAAAAACTGTTTTTT
J gene: TRBJ1-4
D gene: TRBD1
clone size: -
V gene: TRBV29-1

CDR3 protein: CASSLQLAATYEQYF
CDR3 DNA: TGCGCCAGCAGCTTGCAACTAGCGGCTACTTACGAGCAGTACTTC
J gene: TRBJ2-7
D gene: TRBD2
clone size: -
V gene: TRBV5-1

CDR3 protein: CASSRLRTGIQQETQYF
CDR3 DNA: TGTGCTAGCAGCCGCTTGAGGACAGGTATCCAACAAGAGACCCAGTACTTC
J gene: TRBJ2-5
D gene: TRBD1
clone size: many
V gene: TRBV7-7

CDR3 protein: CASSLFPLVAGGQETQYF
CDR3 DNA: TGCGCCAGCAGCTTGTTCCCACTGGTAGCGGGAGGCCAAGAGACCCAGTACTTC
J gene: TRBJ2-5
D gene: TRBD2
clone size: few
V gene: TRBV5-1

CDR3 protein: CASSNRDSANQPQHF
CDR3 DNA: TGTGCCAGCAGCAACCGGGACAGCGCCAATCAGCCCCAGCATTTT
J gene: TRBJ1-5
D gene: TRBD1
clone size: few
V gene: TRBV9

CDR3 protein: CASSDYVQGRWTEAFF
CDR3 DNA: TGTGCCAGCAGTGATTACGTACAGGGAAGGTGGACTGAAGCTTTCTTT
J gene: TRBJ1-1
D gene: -
clone size: -
V gene: TRBV2

CDR3 protein: CASSPPRGRVVETQYF
CDR3 DNA: TGTGCCAGCAGCCCCCCCCGAGGCAGGGTAGTGGAGACCCAGTACTTC
J gene: TRBJ2-5
D gene: -
clone size: few
V gene: TRBV7-9

CDR3 protein: CASSYSIGYEQYF
CDR3 DNA: TGTGCCAGCAGTTACTCGATTGGCTACGAGCAGTACTTC
J gene: TRBJ2-7
D gene: -
clone size: many
V gene: TRBV6-5

CDR3 protein: CSLGGGAIPYGYTF
CDR3 DNA: TGCAGCTTAGGCGGGGGCGCGATCCCTTATGGCTACACCTTC
J gene: TRBJ1-2
D gene: -
clone size: -
V gene: TRBV29-1

CDR3 protein: CSALGTAGNTIYF
CDR3 DNA: TGCAGTGCCCTCGGGACAGCAGGAAACACCATATATTTT
J gene: TRBJ1-3
D gene: TRBD1
clone size: few
V gene: TRBV20-1

CDR3 protein: CASSLWAGGTGELFF
CDR3 DNA: TGTGCCAGCAGCTTATGGGCAGGAGGAACCGGGGAGCTGTTTTTT
J gene: TRBJ2-2
D gene: -
clone size: -
V gene: TRBV7-9

CDR3 protein: CASSDGASGGGNEQFF
CDR3 DNA: TGTGCCAGCAGTGACGGCGCTAGCGGGGGAGGTAATGAGCAGTTCTTC
J gene: TRBJ2-1
D gene: TRBD2
clone size: -
V gene: TRBV6-4